The entry below gives a single T cell receptor beta chain sequence along with its context. Antigen unknown. Between the trimmed V and J ends, which lost 0 bases and 3 bases, there was a span of 12 bases. The CDR3 loop spans 15 amino acids. The germline CDR1 and CDR2 sequences are LNHNV and YYDKDF (reference sequence). The sample comes from a study of CD8+CD57+ T cells in acquired aplastic anemia. Study-level background: Sorted CD4+ and CD8+ cells yielded roughly 3.4 ug of DNA on average.

General study points: Patients and controls were found to share some 30 CD8+ CDR3 sequences. Patients and healthy controls showed no significant CD8+ Simpson's diversity difference.

The study profiled TCR beta VDJ and CDR3 using genomic DNA as template. MiXCR, run by TCRdb on the reads, gives a single entry per CDR3 protein. This sample has about 190,000 distinct CDR3 sequences, with around 47% found just once. Sequencing was done on patients that had shown CD8+CD57+ cell expansion by flow cytometry. The source material was sorted CD4+, CD8+, or CD8+CD57+ T cells (not recorded which) from PBMCs. This sequence originates from a human donor with aplastic anemia. The chain combines TRBV15 with TRBJ2-7, with a possible D match to TRBD2 (5 bases). CDR3 sequence: CATSRDTASSYEQYF. The CDR3 DNA reads TGTGCCACCAGCAGAGATACCGCTAGCAGCTACGAGCAGTACTTC.